The T cell receptor beta chain under discussion was sequenced for a study of cytomegalovirus exposure and HLA in healthy donors. Study-level results: Among TCR beta chains, those listed as cytomegalovirus-associated numbered over 150.

Using immunoSEQ multiplex PCR, the repertoire was profiled, and TCRdb retains in-frame clones only, with some absent. This sample has fewer than 250,000 clones, with 65% to 85% found just once. The length of the CDR3 is 13 residues. CDR1 and CDR2 from the germline V gene are KGHSH and LQKENI. A remark on this clone: What it binds is not known.

The genes are TRBV18 and TRBJ1-1, with 10 bases aligning to TRBD1. Sequenced: PBMCs. The receptor comes from a woman in her thirties in good health and CMV-seropositive. Here the CDR3 DNA reads TGTGCATCGGGACAGGGGCTGGACACTGAAGCTTTCTTT. Translating gives CASGQGLDTEAFF.